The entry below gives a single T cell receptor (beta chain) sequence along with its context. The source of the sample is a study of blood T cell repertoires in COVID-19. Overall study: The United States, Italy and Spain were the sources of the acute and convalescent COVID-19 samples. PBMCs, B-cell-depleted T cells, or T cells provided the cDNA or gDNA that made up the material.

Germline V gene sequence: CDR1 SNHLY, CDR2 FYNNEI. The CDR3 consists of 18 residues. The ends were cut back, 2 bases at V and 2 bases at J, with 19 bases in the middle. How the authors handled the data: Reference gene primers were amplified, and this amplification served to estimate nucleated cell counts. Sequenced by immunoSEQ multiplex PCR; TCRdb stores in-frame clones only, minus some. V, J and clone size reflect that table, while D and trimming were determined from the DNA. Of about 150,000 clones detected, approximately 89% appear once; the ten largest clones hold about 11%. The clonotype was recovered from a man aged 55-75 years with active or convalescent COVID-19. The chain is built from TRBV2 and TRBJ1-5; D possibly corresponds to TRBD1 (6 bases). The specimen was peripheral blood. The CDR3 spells CASSEIGGRNFGNQPQHF. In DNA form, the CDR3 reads TGTGCCAGCAGTGAAATCGGGGGGCGCAATTTTGGCAATCAGCCCCAGCATTTT.